The 22 T cell receptor beta chains below were found in one sample sequenced in a study of CD8+CD57+ T cells in acquired aplastic anemia. Genomic DNA, the template, was used for profiling of the TCR beta VDJ and CDR3. TCRdb called the reads again in MiXCR, with one record for every CDR3 protein. The sample has some 220,000 distinct CDR3 sequences, roughly 35% seen once. Sequencing used sorted CD4+, CD8+, or CD8+CD57+ T cells (not recorded which) from PBMCs. These receptors all stem from a human donor in good health, serving as a control.

CDR3 DNA: TGCGCCAGCAGCCAACTCATTTGGGCCCGAGTAGGGGATTCACCCCTCCACTTT. This translates into CASSQLIWARVGDSPLHF. This chain uses TRBV4-1 with TRBJ1-6; D might be TRBD1 (5 bases). In germline, CDR1 is MGHRA, CDR2 YSYEKL. Deletions cut 2 bases from V and 8 bases from J, with 22 bases between. The CDR3 is made up of 18 amino acids.

This clonotype came up many times. The chain recombines TRBV30 with TRBJ1-1; no firm D call. This CDR3 spans 13 amino acids. The V end lost 2 bases, the J end lost 4 bases, and 11 bases lay between the germline ends. Germline V gene data show CDR1 as GTSNPN and CDR2 as SVGIG (reference sequence). The CDR3 nucleotides read TGTGCCTGGAGTAAGGGCTCAGGCACTGAAGCTTTCTTT. This gives the protein CAWSKGSGTEAFF.

At least ten counts were recorded for this clonotype. The CDR3 coding sequence is TGCAGTGCTAGAGTAACTACCCAAGAGACCCAGTACTTC. It yields the protein CSARVTTQETQYF. The gene calls are TRBV20-1 and TRBJ2-5; D uncertain. This CDR3 comprises 13 residues. Per the germline V gene, CDR1 is DFQATT and CDR2 is SNEGSKA (reference sequence). V was clipped by 1 base and J by 1 base, with 7 bases between them.

This clonotype was picked up many times. This chain connects TRBV7-2 to TRBJ2-5; the match to TRBD2 covers 11 bases. The CDR3 consists of 14 residues. The J segment lost 5 bases and the V segment lost 6 bases, leaving 5 bases of the junction unmatched. CDR1 and CDR2 (germline): SGHTA, FQGNSA. Here the CDR3 reads CASRSSGGSETQYF. The DNA for the CDR3 is TGTGCCAGCAGATCTAGCGGGGGGTCGGAGACCCAGTACTTC.

Many counts were recorded for this clonotype. J is TRBJ1-1 and V is TRBV2; the D gene is possibly TRBD1 (6 bases). Trimming removed 7 bases from V and 1 base from J, with 10 bases in between. CDR1 SNHLY and CDR2 FYNNEI come from the germline V gene. CDR3 length: 13 amino acids. The CDR3 is CASKRDTNTEAFF. CDR3 DNA: TGTGCCAGCAAGCGGGACACGAACACTGAAGCTTTCTTT.

Of note for this clonotype: It may be a read error: a sequence one base away is much more abundant. Without the conserved terminal phenylalanine or tryptophan, this CDR3 likely stems from a read error. The CDR3, as DNA: TGTGCCAGCAGTGGGACCTTGGGACAGGCCTCCTCCTACGAGCAGTACCTC. Translation gives CASSGTLGQASSYEQYL. The rearrangement uses TRBV2 and TRBJ2-7; TRBD1 agrees at 8 bases. The germline V gene has CDR1 SNHLY and CDR2 FYNNEI. Trimming at V came to 4 bases and at J to 0 bases, leaving 11 bases not matched to a gene. CDR3 length equals 17 residues.

The chain is built from TRBV3-1 and TRBJ2-1; TRBD2 aligns across 7 bases. This CDR3 is 16 amino acids long. CDR1 LGHDT and CDR2 YNNKEL come from the germline V gene (reference sequence). The ends lost 1 base at V and 7 bases at J; junction bases unmatched: 10. The CDR3 coding sequence is TGTGCCAGCAGCCAAGTGCAGCGGGGTCCGCGAAATGAGCAGTTCTTC. It codes for CASSQVQRGPRNEQFF.

As for this clonotype: A much larger clone differs by one base, so this may be a read error. This likely comes from a read error, as the CDR3 has no conserved phenylalanine or tryptophan at its end. The chain is built from TRBV5-1 and TRBJ1-1; tentatively, D is TRBD1 (5 bases). This CDR3 spans 12 amino acids. V lost 4 bases to trimming and J lost 10 bases, with 14 bases between them. CDR1 is SGHRS and CDR2 is YFSETQ in the germline V gene. The CDR3 loop reads CASSVSGMGAFS. DNA for the CDR3: TGCGCCAGCAGCGTATCAGGGATGGGAGCTTTCTCT.

V usage is TRBV29-1 and J usage is TRBJ2-3; 9 positions agree with TRBD1. CDR1 is SQVTM, CDR2 ANQGSEA, per germline. V lost 6 bases, J lost 14 bases, and 3 bases stayed unmatched. This CDR3 has 9 amino acids. Here the CDR3 DNA reads TGCAGCGTCGAACAGGGGGCGTATTTT. This translates into CSVEQGAYF.

This sequence joins TRBV5-4 and TRBJ1-2; no definite D call. Trimming cost V 0 bases and J 7 bases, with 7 bases left between them. Germline V gives CDR1 SGHNT, CDR2 YYREEE (reference sequence). This CDR3 is built from 12 residues. In nucleotides, the CDR3 is TGTGCCAGCAGCTTGGACGGCGGTGGCTACACCTTC. Its protein product is CASSLDGGGYTF.

Concerning this clonotype: The final CDR3 position lacks the conserved phenylalanine or tryptophan, pointing to a likely read error. The rearrangement links TRBV2 to TRBJ1-6; D is uncertain. The CDR3 consists of 14 residues. Deletions cut 8 bases from V and 6 bases from J, with 14 bases between. Germline lookup yields CDR1 SNHLY and CDR2 FYNNEI. The CDR3 DNA reads TGTGCCAGCGGGGAAGGGTCCCTTAATTCACCCCTCCACTCT. Amino acids: CASGEGSLNSPLHS.

This clonotype has ten or more counts. The J gene is TRBJ2-2, the V gene TRBV10-3; TRBD2 matches 9 bases. The germline V gene encodes CDR1 ENHRY and CDR2 SYGVKD. The CDR3 extends over 18 amino acids. With V trimmed by 6 bases and J by 6 bases, 17 bases remained unmatched. The CDR3 loop is CAISSDGGRATGSGELFF. The CDR3, as DNA: TGTGCCATCAGCTCTGATGGCGGGAGGGCCACGGGGTCCGGGGAGCTGTTTTTT.

Remarks on this clonotype: One end of the junction does not line up with germline, which may come from a read error. This chain links TRBV2 with TRBJ1-2, with a possible D match to TRBD1 (5 bases). The CDR3 runs 15 residues. The V gene's germline CDR1 is SNHLY and CDR2 FYNNEI. The CDR3 region has the DNA TGTGCCAACAGTGAGTCGAGGGACGGTTCCTATGGCTACACCTTC. It is translated as CANSESRDGSYGYTF.

This clonotype showed up just a few times. This chain joins TRBV24-1 and TRBJ2-5; unclear D gene. Trimming removed 2 bases from V and 3 bases from J, with 3 bases in between. The CDR3 length is 12 residues. Germline lookup yields CDR1 KGHDR and CDR2 SFDVKD. The CDR3 bases are TGTGCCACCAGTGATTGGGAAGAGACCCAGTACTTC. Its translation is CATSDWEETQYF.

This clonotype has at least ten counts. The chain uses TRBV12-3 or TRBV12-4 and TRBJ2-7; 8 nucleotides agree with TRBD1. Losses at the gene ends were 9 bases for V and 7 bases for J; bases not matched to a gene: 8. The CDR3 totals 12 residues. In nucleotides, the CDR3 is TGTGCCAGTCGAGACAGGGGTGGGGAGCAGTACTTC. Translation gives CASRDRGGEQYF.

This clonotype was seen only once. This clone may be a read error of a much larger clone one base away. The V call is TRBV20-1, the J call TRBJ2-1, with 10 bases matching TRBD1. CDR1 and CDR2 from the germline V gene are DFQATT and SNEGSKA (reference sequence). This CDR3 is built from 14 residues. CDR3 protein: CSARGQGASDEQSF. For the CDR3, the DNA is TGCAGTGCTAGAGGACAGGGGGCTTCGGATGAGCAGTCCTTC.

Only a few counts were recorded for this clonotype. This chain uses TRBV4-1 with TRBJ2-2; 9 bases line up with TRBD2. CDR1 MGHRA and CDR2 YSYEKL come from the germline V gene. This CDR3 spans 17 amino acids. Losses at the gene ends were 3 bases for V and 2 bases for J; bases not matched to a gene: 7. The CDR3 sequence is CASSQTRLAANTGELFF. DNA of the CDR3: TGCGCCAGCAGCCAGACCAGACTAGCGGCTAACACCGGGGAGCTGTTTTTT.

This clonotype was observed at least ten times. J is TRBJ1-4 and V is TRBV6-1, with 7 bases lining up with TRBD1. This CDR3 spans 14 amino acids. V was clipped by 5 bases and J by 4 bases; unmatched bases: 4. Germline-derived CDR1 and CDR2 are MNHNS and SASEGT. The CDR3 reads CASSRDSHNEKLFF. The CDR3 nucleotides are TGTGCCAGCAGTCGGGACAGCCATAATGAAAAACTGTTTTTT.

This sequence joins TRBV10-2 and TRBJ2-2; 8 bases are a match to TRBD1. The CDR3 spans 14 residues. Trimming cost V 4 bases and J 7 bases; bases outside gene matches: 5. Germline CDR1 and CDR2: WSHSY and SAAADI. The DNA of the CDR3 is TGCGCCAGCAGTGGGGGGACAGGAAACGGGGAGCTGTTTTTT. As protein: CASSGGTGNGELFF.

The table lists this clonotype with a few counts. The J gene is TRBJ1-5, the V gene TRBV4-1; 11 bases line up with TRBD1. The J segment lost 4 bases and the V segment lost 4 bases, leaving 3 bases of the junction unmatched. CDR3 length equals 15 residues. The germline V gene encodes CDR1 MGHRA and CDR2 YSYEKL. The CDR3: CASSRGQGENQPQHF. For the CDR3, the DNA is TGCGCCAGCAGCCGGGGACAGGGGGAGAATCAGCCCCAGCATTTT.

This clonotype has a count of ten or more. The V and J genes are TRBV2 and TRBJ2-5; D possibly corresponds to TRBD2 (5 bases). This CDR3 is built from 12 residues. Germline values: CDR1 SNHLY, CDR2 FYNNEI. The V gene lost 5 bases and the J gene lost 5 bases, with 9 bases spanning the gap. CDR3 sequence: CASSSGWETQYF. In DNA, the CDR3 is TGTGCCAGCAGTTCGGGGTGGGAGACCCAGTACTTC.

The chain is built from TRBV2 and TRBJ2-7; TRBD2 might be the D (6 bases). This CDR3 comprises 19 residues. Germline V gene sequence: CDR1 SNHLY, CDR2 FYNNEI. The germline V and J ends were trimmed by 1 base and 3 bases, with 25 bases remaining between them. CDR3 bases: TGTGCCAGCAGTGAAGGTTCATTTCTGAACCGGGGGACGAACTACGAGCAGTACTTC. It translates to CASSEGSFLNRGTNYEQYF. Drawing the rest from reference TRBV2 and TRBJ2-7, the complete variable domain is EPEVTQTPSHQVTQMGQEVILRCVPISNHLYFYWYRQILGQKVEFLVSFYNNEISEKSEIFDDQFSVERPDGSNFTLKIRSTKLEDSAMYFCASSEGSFLNRGTNYEQYFGPGTRLTVT.